A selection of T cell receptor beta chains follows, all from one sample in a study of cytomegalovirus exposure and HLA in healthy donors. Profiling relied on immunoSEQ multiplex PCR, and the TCRdb table lists in-frame clones only, not all of them. The top ten hold roughly 1.4% of the sample, which has tens of thousands of clones, about 94% seen once. The material sequenced was PBMCs. These receptor sequences come from a man between 18 and 29 years old in good health and CMV-seropositive. CDR3s include the opening cysteine and the closing phenylalanine or tryptophan. D genes are given only for firm matches. Rows may omit the clone size; those that give it use once, few, many or a size class.

cdr3_length	clone_size	v_call	d_call	j_call	cdr3_nt	cdr3_aa
16	NA	TRBV28	TRBD2	TRBJ2-3	TGTGCCAGCACCTCGACTAGCGGGAGAGCGTCAGATACGCAGTATTTT	CASTSTSGRASDTQYF
14	NA	TRBV14	NA	TRBJ2-7	TGTGCCAGCAGCCAAGATGAGGGATTCCACGAGCAGTACTTC	CASSQDEGFHEQYF
14	NA	TRBV11-2	NA	TRBJ1-1	TGTGCCAGCAGCTTACACAGAACGAACACTGAAGCTTTCTTT	CASSLHRTNTEAFF
15	NA	TRBV18	TRBD1	TRBJ1-5	TGTGCCAGCTCACCGGCTACAGGGGGCAATCAGCCCCAGCATTTT	CASSPATGGNQPQHF
14	NA	TRBV7-2	TRBD2	TRBJ2-5	TGTGCCAGCAGCCGGGGACTAGCGGAGGGGACCCAGTACTTC	CASSRGLAEGTQYF
13	NA	TRBV6-5	TRBD1	TRBJ2-7	TGTGCCAGCAGGCGGGACAGGGGTTACGAGCAGTACTTC	CASRRDRGYEQYF
15	NA	TRBV11-2	NA	TRBJ2-1	TGTGCCAGCAGCCCAGCCGGTATAGGGAGTAATGAGCAGTTCTTC	CASSPAGIGSNEQFF
16	NA	TRBV15	NA	TRBJ1-1	TGTGCCACCAGCAGAGATTTCGCGGAGGCTACCCGGGCAGCTTTCTTT	CATSRDFAEATRAAFF
18	NA	TRBV1	NA	TRBJ2-2	TGCACCAGCAGCCAAGACGCGACTAGCGGGGGCTTGGAGGGGGAGCTGTTTTTT	CTSSQDATSGGLEGELFF
15	NA	TRBV7-3	TRBD2	TRBJ2-7	TGTGCCAGCAGCTTCATCGGCGGGGGAGGCGGCGAGCAGTACTTC	CASSFIGGGGGEQYF
13	NA	TRBV19	NA	TRBJ1-5	TGTGCCAGTAGTATAGATCGGGGGCAGCCCCAGCATTTT	CASSIDRGQPQHF
12	NA	TRBV6-5	NA	TRBJ1-1	TGTGCCAGCAGTTACTCGGACAGAGAAGCTTTCTTT	CASSYSDREAFF
14	NA	TRBV6-5	TRBD2	TRBJ2-7	TGTGCCAGCACCTCTGGGACTAGCGGGAGAGAGCAGTACTTC	CASTSGTSGREQYF
13	once	TRBV19	TRBD2	TRBJ2-7	TGTGCCAGTAATGCGGGAGCCTCCTACGAGCAGTACTTC	CASNAGASYEQYF
16	NA	TRBV7-3	NA	TRBJ2-1	TGTGCCAGCAGCTTACTTCAGGGGTCCCAAGCCAATGAGCAGTTCTTC	CASSLLQGSQANEQFF
15	NA	TRBV6-1	TRBD2	TRBJ2-4	TGTGCCAGCAGTCCTCTAGCGGGGGGAAGGGACATTCAGTACTTC	CASSPLAGGRDIQYF
13	NA	TRBV10-3	TRBD2	TRBJ2-1	TGTGCCATCTCTAGCGGGAGTCCTGATGAGCAGTTCTTC	CAISSGSPDEQFF
16	NA	TRBV7-9	TRBD2	TRBJ2-3	TGTGCCAGCAGCCCAGTAGCGGGAGGGCAAGCAGATACGCAGTATTTT	CASSPVAGGQADTQYF
15	NA	TRBV28	TRBD2	TRBJ2-2	TGTGCCAGCAGTTTAGCTAGCGGGAGTACCGGGGAGCTGTTTTTT	CASSLASGSTGELFF
14	NA	TRBV6-6	TRBD2	TRBJ2-3	TGTGCCAGCAGTCCGCGGGGGGGGGCAGATACGCAGTATTTT	CASSPRGGADTQYF
15	NA	TRBV18	TRBD1	TRBJ2-7	TGTGCCAGCAGACAATTGACAGGGGGCTTATCCGAGCAGTACTTC	CASRQLTGGLSEQYF
15	NA	TRBV4-1	TRBD1	TRBJ2-3	TGTGCCAGCAGCCTTGGACAGGGGGATACAGATACGCAGTATTTT	CASSLGQGDTDTQYF
18	NA	TRBV11-1	TRBD2	TRBJ2-3	TGTGCCAGCAGCCCTTTTGGACTAGCGGGAGGGCGATCAGATACGCAGTATTTT	CASSPFGLAGGRSDTQYF
13	NA	TRBV11-2	NA	TRBJ2-5	TGTGCCAGCAGGTTACACGGCCAAGAGACCCAGTACTTC	CASRLHGQETQYF
14	once	TRBV9	TRBD2	TRBJ2-1	TGTGCCAGCAGCGTCGGGACTAGAAAGGATGAGCAGTTCTTC	CASSVGTRKDEQFF
12	once	TRBV29-1	NA	TRBJ1-2	TGCAGCGTCCTGACAGGACTTAGGGGCTACACCTTC	CSVLTGLRGYTF
15	once	TRBV29-1	TRBD2	TRBJ2-3	TGCAGCGTAGGTGGTCTAGCGGGGATCACAGATACGCAGTATTTT	CSVGGLAGITDTQYF
13	NA	TRBV9	NA	TRBJ2-3	TGTGCCAGCAGCTTCCTTCACTCAGATACGCAGTATTTT	CASSFLHSDTQYF
17	NA	TRBV28	TRBD1	TRBJ2-2	TGTGCCAGCAAAAAGTTTTCAGGCAGGGGGTGGACCGGGGAGCTGTTTTTT	CASKKFSGRGWTGELFF
14	NA	TRBV7-2	TRBD1	TRBJ2-5	TGTGCCAGCAGCACAGGGACAGTGGGGGAGACCCAGTACTTC	CASSTGTVGETQYF
15	NA	TRBV28	TRBD1	TRBJ2-1	TGTGCCAGCAGACCAACAGGGGGGTCTTACAATGAGCAGTTCTTC	CASRPTGGSYNEQFF
15	NA	TRBV7-7	TRBD1	TRBJ2-2	TGTGCCAGCAGCGATTCGACAGGGACCACCGGGGAGCTGTTTTTT	CASSDSTGTTGELFF
12	once	TRBV6-5	TRBD1	TRBJ1-1	TGTGCCAGCAATCCAGGGGGCACTGAAGCTTTCTTT	CASNPGGTEAFF
14	NA	TRBV14	NA	TRBJ1-2	TGTGCCAGCAGCCAAGAAGCCGGGATCCATGGCTACACCTTC	CASSQEAGIHGYTF
16	NA	TRBV5-1	TRBD1	TRBJ2-2	TGCGCCAGCAGCTCCACCGGGACAGGGGTTTCCGGGGAGCTGTTTTTT	CASSSTGTGVSGELFF
15	NA	TRBV25-1	TRBD2	TRBJ2-5	TGTGCCAGCAGTAATTTAGGGACTAGCGAAGAGACCCAGTACTTC	CASSNLGTSEETQYF
21	NA	TRBV27	NA	TRBJ1-6	TGTGCCAGCAGTTTTCGGGGTGGGGACCGCTTCGGGAGGTCCTATAATTCACCCCTCCACTTT	CASSFRGGDRFGRSYNSPLHF
15	NA	TRBV7-3	TRBD1	TRBJ2-2	TGTGCCAGCAGCTTACGGGGACAGGGAACCGGGGAGCTGTTTTTT	CASSLRGQGTGELFF
12	NA	TRBV12-5	NA	TRBJ2-2	TGTGCTAGTGGTTTTACACAGGGGGAGCTGTTTTTT	CASGFTQGELFF
15	NA	TRBV18	TRBD1	TRBJ2-2	TGTGCCAGCTCAACGGGACAGATGAACACCGGGGAGCTGTTTTTT	CASSTGQMNTGELFF
15	NA	TRBV4-1	NA	TRBJ2-5	TGCGCCAGCAGCCAAACGACTAGGACACAAGAGACCCAGTACTTC	CASSQTTRTQETQYF
15	NA	TRBV10-3	TRBD1	TRBJ2-5	TGTGCCATCAGTTCCGGGACAGGGGGCTCGCTGGCCCAGTACTTC	CAISSGTGGSLAQYF
13	NA	TRBV29-1	TRBD1	TRBJ2-7	TGCAGCGCCACGACAGGGGACTCCTACGAGCAGTACTTC	CSATTGDSYEQYF
14	few	TRBV9	NA	TRBJ1-1	TGTGCCAGCAGCGCCACAGGGCGCGACACTGAAGCTTTCTTT	CASSATGRDTEAFF
16	NA	TRBV10-3	NA	TRBJ2-2	TGTGCCATCAGTGGCAGGGACATATCGAACACCGGGGAGCTGTTTTTT	CAISGRDISNTGELFF
16	NA	TRBV28	TRBD1	TRBJ1-2	TGTGCCAGCAGTCCCGGACAGGGGACCTTTAACTATGGCTACACCTTC	CASSPGQGTFNYGYTF
11	NA	TRBV7-9	NA	TRBJ2-1	TGTGCCAGCAGGCGGGGAAATGAGCAGTTCTTC	CASRRGNEQFF
15	NA	TRBV5-1	NA	TRBJ1-2	TGCGCCAGCAGCTTGGGGTCCTCTCCGGACTATGGCTACACCTTC	CASSLGSSPDYGYTF
15	NA	TRBV5-1	NA	TRBJ1-3	TGCGCCAGCAGCTTCCGGTCCCCCGCGGGAAACACCATATATTTT	CASSFRSPAGNTIYF
15	NA	TRBV11-3	NA	TRBJ1-1	TGTGCCAGCAGCTTCCGGACATCCACACCCACTGAAGCTTTCTTT	CASSFRTSTPTEAFF
13	NA	TRBV6-4	NA	TRBJ1-5	TGTGCCACACGAGGGCAGTACAATCAGCCCCAGCATTTT	CATRGQYNQPQHF
15	NA	TRBV5-1	NA	TRBJ1-1	TGCGCCAGCAGCGAAGGAGGGAATATGAACACTGAAGCTTTCTTT	CASSEGGNMNTEAFF
14	NA	TRBV28	TRBD1	TRBJ2-7	TGTGCCAGCAGTTTGCAGGCAGGGGGACGGGAGCAGTACTTC	CASSLQAGGREQYF
17	NA	TRBV28	TRBD1	TRBJ1-1	TGTGCCAGCAGTCCAACAGGGGGCCGATCCAGGCTGGCGAGGGCTTTCTTT	CASSPTGGRSRLARAFF
15	NA	TRBV18	NA	TRBJ2-7	TGTGCCAGCTCACCGGGGACTCACGTCTCCTACGAGCAGTACTTC	CASSPGTHVSYEQYF
12	NA	TRBV10-2	NA	TRBJ1-2	TGCGCCAGCAAGCAGGGAAGTGCTGGCTACACCTTC	CASKQGSAGYTF
18	few	TRBV7-8	TRBD1	TRBJ2-7	TGTGCCAGCAGCTTAGGCCCTTCGACAGGGGTCAGCTCCTACGAGCAGTACTTC	CASSLGPSTGVSSYEQYF
14	NA	TRBV6-4	TRBD2	TRBJ2-2	TGTGCCAGCAGTCGAGCGGGGCAGACCGGGGAGCTGTTTTTT	CASSRAGQTGELFF
12	NA	TRBV28	NA	TRBJ2-1	TGTGCCAGCAGAGAGGGGGGGGATGAGCAGTTCTTC	CASREGGDEQFF